Listed below are T cell receptor beta chains from one sample, sequenced in a study of T cell responses to AZD1222 COVID-19 vaccine. The protocol was immunoSEQ multiplex PCR, while the TCRdb copy is restricted to in-frame clones and leaves out a portion. The sample carries approximately 98,000 clones, approximately 90% recorded once. The sample consisted of peripheral blood, taken on day 0 of MenACWY control vaccination. Receptor source: an adult in good health. Each CDR3 is given with its conserved first and last residue. D genes are given only for firm matches. Clone size, where shown, is once, few, many, or a class for clones that have expanded.

cdr3_nt,cdr3_aa,v_call,j_call,clone_size,d_call
TGTGCCAGCAGCCCATGGACGGCGTCCTACGAGCAGTACTTC,CASSPWTASYEQYF,TRBV9,TRBJ2-7,NA,NA
TGTGCCAGCAGTCCGCCGGGACAGGGAAAGCTAAGGCCCCAGCATTTT,CASSPPGQGKLRPQHF,TRBV28,TRBJ1-5,NA,TRBD1
TGTGCCACCAGTGACCCGGCCACATCGAAGGGCGAGCAGTACTTC,CATSDPATSKGEQYF,TRBV24-1,TRBJ2-7,NA,NA
TGTGCCAGCAGTTACACACGTAGTGGGGGCGGCGAGCAGTACTTC,CASSYTRSGGGEQYF,TRBV6-5,TRBJ2-7,NA,NA
TGTGCCAGCAGGACCGGGACAGTAAACACCGGGGAGCTGTTTTTT,CASRTGTVNTGELFF,TRBV6-5,TRBJ2-2,NA,TRBD1
TGCGCCAGCAGCGCCCGGGACGACTACAATGAGCAGTTCTTC,CASSARDDYNEQFF,TRBV5-1,TRBJ2-1,NA,NA
TGCGCCAGCAGCTTGCCTTACCAGGGAGGAGGAGGAGCTTTCTTT,CASSLPYQGGGGAFF,TRBV5-1,TRBJ1-1,NA,NA
TGCGCCAGCAGCTTAGGACTAGCGGGGAGCGGCCAAGAGACCCAGTACTTC,CASSLGLAGSGQETQYF,TRBV5-1,TRBJ2-5,NA,TRBD2
TGTGCCAGCAGCGGGGACAGCACTGAAGCTTTCTTT,CASSGDSTEAFF,TRBV9,TRBJ1-1,NA,TRBD1
TGTGCCAGCAGACAGAGGGAGGCCGGGGAGCTGTTTTTT,CASRQREAGELFF,TRBV2,TRBJ2-2,NA,NA
TGTGCCAGCAGCGGAATAGCGGGGGAACAAGAGACCCAGTACTTC,CASSGIAGEQETQYF,TRBV5-6,TRBJ2-5,NA,TRBD2
TGCAGTGCTAGCTTAAGTGGGGGAACCTTC,CSASLSGGTF,TRBV20-1,TRBJ1-2,NA,NA
TGTGCCAGCACCCCCGAGGGGTCCCATCAGCCCCAGCATTTT,CASTPEGSHQPQHF,TRBV14,TRBJ1-5,once,NA